This TCR beta chain was profiled in a study of patients and donors after allogeneic stem cell transplantation. TCRdb reprocessed the RT-PCR reads via MiXCR and lists one record per CDR3 protein. The sample consists of some 880,000 distinct CDR3 sequences, about 20% of them appearing once. Trimming shortened V by 0 bases and J by 5 bases, and 19 bases separated the two germline ends. Per germline, CDR1 LGHNA and CDR2 YSLEER. The CDR3 runs to 18 residues. The V gene is TRBV4-3, the J gene TRBJ2-2; a possible D gene is TRBD1 (6 bases). The sample taken for sequencing was blood, either unsorted or a sorted T cell fraction (not recorded which). The TCR was taken from a human donor who was either an allogeneic HSCT recipient or a stem cell or donor lymphocyte infusion donor (not recorded which). It is not recorded whose cells these are; they may come from a transplant donor. The CDR3 coding sequence is TGCGCCAGCAGCCAAGAAGGGACACCAAGGGGGTGGACCGGGGAGCTGTTTTTT. It codes for CASSQEGTPRGWTGELFF.